One T cell receptor beta chain is described in this entry. The sample is drawn from a study of blood T cell repertoires in COVID-19. Produced via immunoSEQ multiplex PCR; TCRdb's table is partial and in-frame only. The sample includes hundreds of thousands of clones, roughly 90% of them seen just once. The CDR3 runs to 14 residues. The V and J ends lost 1 base and 9 bases respectively, with 13 bases between them. CDR1 is SGHTA, CDR2 FQGNSA, per germline. This clonotype originated in a woman in her seventies with COVID-19, enrolled during active disease. Sequencing input: peripheral blood. The J gene is TRBJ1-5, the V gene TRBV7-2; D gene ambiguous. CDR3 bases: TGTGCCAGCAGCTTAGGACCCCTCTGGAGGCCCCAGCATTTT. As protein: CASSLGPLWRPQHF. Filled out from reference TRBV7-2 and TRBJ1-5, the complete variable domain reads GAGVSQSPSNKVTEKGKDVELRCDPISGHTALYWYRQSLGQGLEFLIYFQGNSAPDKSGLPSDRFSAERTGGSVSTLTIQRTQQEDSAVYLCASSLGPLWRPQHFGDGTRLSIL.